This is a list of T cell receptor beta chains from one sample in a study of cytomegalovirus exposure and HLA in healthy donors. Produced via immunoSEQ multiplex PCR; TCRdb's table is partial and in-frame only. This table holds hundreds of thousands of clones, over 75% found once. Sequencing used PBMCs. The receptors originated from a girl under 10 years old in good health and CMV-seronegative. Both conserved end residues are part of each CDR3. The order of the fields is V gene, D gene, J gene, CDR3 length, clone size, CDR3 protein, CDR3 DNA. A D gene is named only where the DNA matches it firmly. Where a row states a size, it is once, few, many or the class of an expanded clone; other rows omit it.

>TRBV5-4|TRBD2|TRBJ2-3|16|-
CASSLRLAGFTDTQYF
TGTGCCAGCAGCTTGCGCCTAGCGGGATTCACAGATACGCAGTATTTT
>TRBV7-9|-|TRBJ2-7|12|-
CASSLERYEQYF
TGTGCCAGCAGCTTAGAGCGCTACGAGCAGTACTTC
>TRBV27|-|TRBJ1-1|12|-
CASSGGGSKAFF
TGTGCCAGCAGTGGTGGGGGGTCGAAAGCTTTCTTT
>TRBV6-6|-|TRBJ1-2|13|few
CASTLNSNYGYTF
TGTGCCAGCACCCTAAACAGTAACTATGGCTACACCTTC
>TRBV5-1|-|TRBJ2-7|18|-
CASSLPPRGLNSSYEQYF
TGCGCCAGCAGCTTGCCCCCACGAGGGTTGAACAGCTCCTACGAGCAGTACTTC
>TRBV10-3|TRBD1|TRBJ1-2|13|-
CATRRTGPIGYTF
TGTGCCACGAGACGGACAGGACCGATCGGCTACACCTTC
>TRBV7-9|-|TRBJ1-2|12|-
CASSLETVGYTF
TGTGCCAGCAGCTTAGAGACAGTTGGCTACACCTTC
>TRBV6-5|-|TRBJ1-2|13|-
CASRFDRNYGYTF
TGTGCCAGCAGGTTCGACAGGAACTATGGCTACACCTTC
>TRBV2|TRBD1|TRBJ1-4|14|few
CASSQQGLGEKLFF
TGTGCCAGCAGCCAACAGGGGCTAGGCGAAAAACTGTTTTTT
>TRBV2|-|TRBJ2-7|12|-
CASSLSSYEQYF
TGTGCCAGCAGTTTGAGCTCCTACGAGCAGTACTTC
>TRBV9|-|TRBJ2-3|15|-
CASSVDQGRTDTQYF
TGTGCCAGCAGCGTGGACCAGGGGCGCACAGATACGCAGTATTTT
>TRBV5-4|TRBD1|TRBJ2-3|14|-
CASSGAGTDDTQYF
TGTGCCAGCAGCGGTGCCGGGACAGACGATACGCAGTATTTT
>TRBV6-5|-|TRBJ2-3|13|once
CASSGSWGHTQYF
TGTGCCAGCAGTGGTAGTTGGGGGCATACGCAGTATTTT
>TRBV5-1|-|TRBJ2-3|12|-
CASSLGADTQYF
TGCGCCAGCAGCTTGGGAGCAGATACGCAGTATTTT
>TRBV5-4|TRBD2|TRBJ2-6|16|once
CASSLLAGSGANVLTF
TGTGCCAGCAGCTTGCTAGCGGGGTCTGGGGCCAACGTCCTGACTTTC
>TRBV4-2|TRBD2|TRBJ2-3|17|-
CASSQDLAGGPRDTQYF
TGTGCCAGCAGCCAAGACTTAGCGGGAGGTCCTCGGGATACGCAGTATTTT
>TRBV4-2|-|TRBJ1-4|14|-
CASSQEGRDEKLFF
TGTGCCAGCAGCCAAGAAGGCAGGGATGAAAAACTGTTTTTT
>TRBV2|TRBD1|TRBJ2-3|15|once
CASSTTGLKTDTQYF
TGTGCCAGCAGTACGACAGGGTTAAAGACAGATACGCAGTATTTT
>TRBV15|TRBD1|TRBJ1-2|14|-
CATNLDRGPGGYTF
TGTGCCACCAATTTGGACAGGGGCCCGGGGGGCTACACCTTC
>TRBV29-1|TRBD2|TRBJ2-1|13|-
CSVVAGGFNEQFF
TGCAGCGTTGTAGCGGGGGGCTTCAATGAGCAGTTCTTC
>TRBV5-1|-|TRBJ1-6|14|-
CASRSGYRNSPLHF
TGCGCCAGCAGGTCGGGGTATAGAAATTCACCCCTCCACTTT
>TRBV6-5|-|TRBJ1-2|13|-
CASSLTENYGYTF
TGTGCCAGCAGCCTGACAGAGAACTATGGCTACACCTTC
>TRBV6-1|TRBD1|TRBJ1-5|15|-
CASKRTGQSNQPQHF
TGTGCCAGCAAGCGTACGGGACAGAGCAATCAGCCCCAGCATTTT
>TRBV10-1|-|TRBJ2-2|15|-
CASSPGGSNTGELFF
TGCGCCAGCAGCCCCGGCGGCTCGAACACCGGGGAGCTGTTTTTT
>TRBV2|TRBD2|TRBJ2-1|15|-
CASSGTSGSYNEQFF
TGTGCCAGCAGCGGTACTAGCGGCTCCTACAATGAGCAGTTCTTC
>TRBV6-1|-|TRBJ2-3|15|-
CASRSPSAAPDTQYF
TGTGCCAGCAGGTCCCCTAGCGCAGCCCCCGATACGCAGTATTTT
>TRBV7-8|-|TRBJ1-2|16|-
CASSPRAPGKNYGYTF
TGTGCCAGCAGCCCACGCGCCCCGGGTAAGAACTATGGCTACACCTTC
>TRBV7-9|-|TRBJ1-1|14|few
CASSSQGTNTEAFF
TGTGCCAGCAGCTCCCAGGGGACGAACACTGAAGCTTTCTTT
>TRBV27|TRBD1|TRBJ1-2|15|-
CASSSSGTGGDGYTF
TGTGCCAGCAGTTCCTCCGGGACAGGGGGCGATGGCTACACCTTC
>TRBV5-1|-|TRBJ1-1|17|-
CASSSSVRAQMNTEAFF
TGCGCCAGCAGTTCTTCAGTCAGAGCACAGATGAACACTGAAGCTTTCTTT
>TRBV6-5|-|TRBJ2-7|11|once
CASRKRGEQYF
TGTGCCAGCAGGAAAAGAGGCGAGCAGTACTTC
>TRBV13|TRBD2|TRBJ2-1|14|-
CASSLAGGRDEQFF
TGTGCCAGCAGCCTCGCGGGAGGGCGGGATGAGCAGTTCTTC
>TRBV4-2|-|TRBJ1-4|14|few
CASSGTETNEKLFF
TGTGCCAGCTCGGGTACCGAAACTAATGAAAAACTGTTTTTT
>TRBV29-1|TRBD1|TRBJ2-7|13|-
CSAATGTGYEQYF
TGCAGCGCAGCTACCGGGACAGGCTACGAGCAGTACTTC
>TRBV18|TRBD2|TRBJ2-7|18|-
CASSPGGTSGISTYEQYF
TGTGCCAGCTCACCAGGCGGCACTAGCGGGATCTCGACCTACGAGCAGTACTTC
>TRBV7-8|TRBD1|TRBJ2-7|17|-
CASSSSGLTGGGYEQYF
TGTGCCAGCAGCTCCTCGGGCTTGACAGGGGGCGGTTACGAGCAGTACTTC
>TRBV2|-|TRBJ1-1|15|few
CASSSIRTENTEAFF
TGTGCCAGCAGTTCTATTAGGACAGAAAACACTGAAGCTTTCTTT
>TRBV6-4|-|TRBJ1-2|13|-
CASSDVGGVGYTF
TGTGCCAGCAGTGACGTGGGGGGGGTCGGCTACACCTTC
>TRBV2|-|TRBJ1-2|12|-
CASSGQEYGYTF
TGTGCCAGCAGTGGACAGGAATATGGCTACACCTTC
>TRBV1|-|TRBJ2-7|15|few
CTSSHGRRRSYEQYF
TGCACCAGCAGCCATGGAAGGAGACGCTCCTACGAGCAGTACTTC
>TRBV10-1|-|TRBJ1-1|16|-
CASSATGGSGRGEAFF
TGCGCCAGCAGTGCCACCGGCGGTTCTGGGAGAGGTGAAGCTTTCTTT
>TRBV7-9|-|TRBJ2-1|12|-
CASSTSNNEQFF
-